This T cell receptor (beta chain) was recovered during a study of OX40 agonist ivuxolimab in advanced cancers. Study as a whole: Clinicians treated patients with ivuxolimab, an agonistic anti-OX40 (CD134) antibody. A diagnosis of hepatocellular carcinoma, melanoma, renal cell or head and neck cancer was present in dose-escalation patients. Earlier anti-PD-1, anti-PD-L1 or anti-CTLA-4 therapy was permitted; 30% to 50% had received some. Findings and caveats of the study: Some of the lowest clonal expansion was seen in partial responders at 0.1-3.0 mg/kg.

On this clone itself: Its matching antigen is unknown.

TCRdb's copy holds only in-frame clones and misses some; the assay was immunoSEQ multiplex PCR. This table holds 80,000 or so clones, approximately 87% found once. Germline-derived CDR1 and CDR2 are SGHAT and FQNNGV. The V gene lost 2 bases and the J gene lost 0 bases, with 11 bases spanning the gap. The CDR3 sequence is 15 residues long. This receptor was identified in an adult with an advanced solid tumor such as melanoma, head and neck, liver or kidney cancer. The sequenced sample was CD4+ or CD8+ T cells sorted from blood, obtained in a trial of the OX40 agonist ivuxolimab. The chain combines TRBV11-2 with TRBJ2-7, with D possibly TRBD1 on 5 matching bases. The CDR3 spells CASSLPHQGSYEQYF. CDR3 nucleotide sequence: TGTGCCAGCAGCTTACCCCATCAGGGCTCCTACGAGCAGTACTTC.